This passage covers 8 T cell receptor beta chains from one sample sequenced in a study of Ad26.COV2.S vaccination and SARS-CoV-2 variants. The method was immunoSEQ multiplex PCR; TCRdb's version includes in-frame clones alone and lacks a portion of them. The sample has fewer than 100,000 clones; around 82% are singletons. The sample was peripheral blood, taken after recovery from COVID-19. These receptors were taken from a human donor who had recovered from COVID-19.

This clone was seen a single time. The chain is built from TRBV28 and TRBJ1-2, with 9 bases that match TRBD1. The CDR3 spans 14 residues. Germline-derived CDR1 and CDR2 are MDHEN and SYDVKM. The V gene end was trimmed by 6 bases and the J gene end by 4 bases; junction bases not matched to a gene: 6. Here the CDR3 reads CASRPTGGLYGYTF. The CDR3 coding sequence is TGTGCCAGCAGGCCGACAGGGGGTCTCTATGGCTACACCTTC.

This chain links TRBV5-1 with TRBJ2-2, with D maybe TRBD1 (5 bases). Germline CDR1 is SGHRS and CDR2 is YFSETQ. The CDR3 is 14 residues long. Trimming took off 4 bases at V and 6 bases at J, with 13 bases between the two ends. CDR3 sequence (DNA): TGCGCCAGCAGCCCCACGGTAGGGGCCGGGGAGCTGTTTTTT. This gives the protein CASSPTVGAGELFF.

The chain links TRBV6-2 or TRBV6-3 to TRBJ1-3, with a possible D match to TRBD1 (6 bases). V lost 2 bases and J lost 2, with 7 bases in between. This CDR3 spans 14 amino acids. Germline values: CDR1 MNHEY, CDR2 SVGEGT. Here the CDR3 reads CASSYGGPGNTIYF. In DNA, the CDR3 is TGTGCCAGCAGTTACGGGGGGCCTGGAAACACCATATATTTT.

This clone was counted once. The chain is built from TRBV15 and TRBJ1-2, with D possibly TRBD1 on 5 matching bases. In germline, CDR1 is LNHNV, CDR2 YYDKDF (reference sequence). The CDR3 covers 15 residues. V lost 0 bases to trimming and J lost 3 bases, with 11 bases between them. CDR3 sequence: CATSREQGSDYGYTF. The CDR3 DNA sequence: TGTGCCACCAGCAGAGAGCAGGGAAGCGACTATGGCTACACCTTC.

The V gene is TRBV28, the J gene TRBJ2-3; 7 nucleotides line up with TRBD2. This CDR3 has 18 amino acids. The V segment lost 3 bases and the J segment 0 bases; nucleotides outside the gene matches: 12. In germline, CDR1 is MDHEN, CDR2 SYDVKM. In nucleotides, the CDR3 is TGTGCCAGCAGTTTCCTTTCCTCTAGCGGTACTAGCACAGATACGCAGTATTTT. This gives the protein CASSFLSSSGTSTDTQYF.

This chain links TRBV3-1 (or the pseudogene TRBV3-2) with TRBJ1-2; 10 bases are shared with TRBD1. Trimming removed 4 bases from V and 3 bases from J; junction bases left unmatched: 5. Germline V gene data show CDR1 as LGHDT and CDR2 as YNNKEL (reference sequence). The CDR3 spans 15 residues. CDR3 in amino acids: CASSPRTGGDYGYTF. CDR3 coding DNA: TGTGCCAGCAGCCCCCGGACAGGGGGGGACTATGGCTACACCTTC.

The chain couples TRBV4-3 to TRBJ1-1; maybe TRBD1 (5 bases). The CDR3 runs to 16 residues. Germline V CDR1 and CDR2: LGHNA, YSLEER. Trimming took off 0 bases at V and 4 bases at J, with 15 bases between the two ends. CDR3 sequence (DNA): TGCGCCAGCAGCCAAGACGAGGGGAGTGGTGGCACTGAAGCTTTCTTT. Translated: CASSQDEGSGGTEAFF.

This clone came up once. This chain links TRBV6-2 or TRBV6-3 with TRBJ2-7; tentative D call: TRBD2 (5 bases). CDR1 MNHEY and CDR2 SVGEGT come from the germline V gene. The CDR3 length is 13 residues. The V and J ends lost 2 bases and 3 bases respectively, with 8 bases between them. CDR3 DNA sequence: TGTGCCAGCAGTTACCTGACTAACTACGAGCAGTACTTC. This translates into CASSYLTNYEQYF.